This TCR beta chain appears in the sequencing data of a study of blood T cell repertoires in COVID-19. For the study at large: PBMCs, B-cell-depleted T cells, or T cells provided the cDNA or gDNA that made up the material.

The authors' processing: The authors estimated nucleated cell counts from reference gene primer amplification. Measured with immunoSEQ multiplex PCR; TCRdb has only the in-frame clones, and not every one. V and J calls and clone size are copied from that table; D and trimming were computed from the DNA. The data contain over 100,000 clones, 75% to 85% of them seen just once; the ten biggest clones take up 3% to 4.5%. The germline V gene has CDR1 MNHEY and CDR2 SVGAGI. The CDR3 covers 15 residues. Trimming took 6 bases from V and 4 from J; bases not matched to a gene: 9. The sequence was obtained from a woman of 80 years or more with acute or convalescent COVID-19. The chain couples TRBV6-5 to TRBJ1-2; 9 bases agree with TRBD1. Sequenced sample: peripheral blood. The CDR3 DNA follows: TGTGCCAGCAGCCGAACAGGGGGCGCGGGCTATGGCTACACCTTC. This encodes CASSRTGGAGYGYTF.